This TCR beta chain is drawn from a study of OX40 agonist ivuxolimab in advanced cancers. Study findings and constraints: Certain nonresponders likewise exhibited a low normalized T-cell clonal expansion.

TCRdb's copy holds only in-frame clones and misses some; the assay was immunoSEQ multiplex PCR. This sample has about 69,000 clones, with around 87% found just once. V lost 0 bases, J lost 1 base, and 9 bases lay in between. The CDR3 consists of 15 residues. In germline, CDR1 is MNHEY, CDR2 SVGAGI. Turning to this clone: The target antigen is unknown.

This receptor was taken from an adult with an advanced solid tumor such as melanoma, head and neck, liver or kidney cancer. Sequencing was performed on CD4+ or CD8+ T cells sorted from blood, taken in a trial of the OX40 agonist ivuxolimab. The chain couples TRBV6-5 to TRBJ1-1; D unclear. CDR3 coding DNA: TGTGCCAGCAGTTACTCGACCCTTCCGAACACTGAAGCTTTCTTT. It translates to CASSYSTLPNTEAFF.